This T cell receptor beta chain comes out of a study of Tregs in tolerant kidney transplant recipients (dated by TCRdb to between 2018 and 2021). Looking at the study overall: The transplants used related donors with nonmyeloablative bone marrow transplantation, and mixed chimerism in the human trials was transient. Before combined kidney and bone marrow transplantation, this study identified donor-specific regulatory T cells using TCRbeta sequencing and then followed those same cells after transplant. Results the study describes overall, beyond this receptor: Expanding Tregs with activated donor B cells appeared to identify the most biologically relevant and donor-specific TCRbeta repertoire. Because only a small number of patients were included, the study had limitations, and the results will need to be validated in larger populations as well as under other immunosuppression protocols. PCR primers changed over time for some patients, so nucleotide-level comparison across those patients' samples was not possible. Although technical replication error seemed to be minimal, the question of biological reproducibility was not addressed directly. Donor-specific Treg expansion was found to exceed global Treg expansion in tolerant patients, suggesting antigen-driven rather than nonspecific expansion.

CDR1 and CDR2 were assigned from the germline V gene as SGHRS and YFSETQ. The CDR3 sequence holds 15 residues, the cysteine and phenylalanine included. Kept here is only the CDR3 DNA, which spans 45 bases and is read in frame from base 1. Trimmed from V: 4 bases; trimmed from J: 4 bases; junction bases lacking a gene match: 7. Sample time point, as interpreted from the label and publication: blood sample drawn before combined kidney and bone marrow transplant. Thawed PBMCs were FACS-sorted into unstimulated Tregs (CD4+CD25+CD127-), CD4+ non-Tregs (CD4+CD25-), CD4 cells and CD8 cells. Before Treg sorting, thawed PBMCs were rested overnight at 37°C with approximately 210 IU/ml IL-2. 4 combined kidney and bone marrow transplant recipients from the ITN036ST trial were included as patients, and samples were available only from these trial subjects. Healthy control blood was processed to PBMCs by Ficoll density gradient and cryopreserved, and patient PBMCs were collected before and after transplant.

For TCRbeta CDR3 sequencing, genomic DNA from the sorted cells was extracted using the QIAGEN DNeasy Blood and Tissue Kit. High-throughput TCRbeta CDR3 sequencing, which included PCR amplification with bias correction and internal controls, was done commercially through immunoSEQ. The authors' pipeline ran thus. Unique productive TCRbeta sequences were defined by CDR3 nucleotide sequence where primers matched, and otherwise by CDR3 amino acid sequence together with Vbeta and Jbeta genes. As a correction for sorting error, sequences shared between sorted populations at a frequency ratio of 2:1 or less were discarded, and the remaining shared sequences were assigned to the higher population. Donor-reactive sequences were defined as at least 5-fold expanded in CFSE-low cells versus unstimulated cells, with frequency of at least 0.01% in CFSE-low cells. Jensen-Shannon divergence calculated on the top 100 TCRbeta sequences ranked by frequency was used to measure repertoire divergence. For samples with multiple sequencing runs, sorting error was corrected in each run separately before the runs were combined. This immuneACCESS table, as held by TCRdb, lists in-frame sequences with V and J called but not all clones. Of the missing ones, under half trace to an unresolved V gene in checked studies; the others have no known cause. Clone size and V and J calls were adopted from that table, with D and trimming inferred from the DNA. Across this sample there are just under 65,000 clones, with 95% to 98% seen only once. 0.3% to 0.4% of the sample is held by the ten biggest clonotypes.

This clone was counted a single time. Its antigen is still unknown. No much larger clone is present one base from it, and per-base qualities are unavailable. This receptor was identified in a human donor who received a combined kidney and bone marrow transplant. The chain is assembled from TRBV5-1 and TRBJ2-2, with 7 junctional bases fitting TRBD2. Sequencing was performed on Tregs from blood, taken before the transplant. The sequenced DNA is TGCGCCAGCAGCGGTACTAGCGCGGGCACCGGGGAGCTGTTTTTT. Its coded protein is CASSGTSAGTGELFF.